The 17 T cell receptor beta chains below were found in one sample sequenced in a study of blood T cell repertoires in COVID-19. TCRdb's table, derived via immunoSEQ multiplex PCR, lists solely in-frame clones and lacks some. The data show about 84,000 clones, more than 80% seen once. The source material was peripheral blood. The receptors stem from a woman aged 80 or older with acute or convalescent COVID-19.

This clone was recorded only once. The chain joins TRBV10-3 to TRBJ2-2, with D possibly being TRBD2 (5 bases). V lost 3 bases and J lost 3, with 14 bases in between. CDR3 length: 16 residues. Germline V gene sequence: CDR1 ENHRY, CDR2 SYGVKD. CDR3 coding DNA: TGTGCCATCAGTGAAGGCGAGGGTCCTGACACCGGGGAGCTGTTTTTT. It is translated as CAISEGEGPDTGELFF.

The chain carries TRBV10-1 and TRBJ2-7; 16 nucleotides agree with TRBD2. J gave up 3 bases and V 4 bases, and 3 bases lay outside the gene matches. This CDR3 is 16 amino acids long. CDR1 and CDR2 from the germline V gene are WNHNN and SYGVQD (reference sequence). This CDR3 is CASSGGTSGGDYEQYF. The DNA for the CDR3 is TGCGCCAGCAGTGGCGGGACTAGCGGGGGGGACTACGAGCAGTACTTC.

V gene TRBV19 combines with J gene TRBJ1-1, with TRBD1 matching 7 bases. CDR3 size: 12 residues. Germline loops: CDR1 LNHDA, CDR2 SQIVND (reference sequence). V lost 3 bases to trimming and J lost 8 bases; unmatched junction nucleotides: 3. The CDR3 bases are TGTGCCAGTAGTATGAGGGGGCTCGAAGCTTTCTTT. Encoded protein: CASSMRGLEAFF.

This clone was observed a single time. CDR3 amino acids: CASSLDGEQPQHF. The CDR3, as DNA: TGCGCCAGCAGCCTCGACGGGGAACAGCCCCAGCATTTT. The chain joins TRBV5-1 to TRBJ1-5; no firm D call. From germline, CDR1 is SGHRS and CDR2 YFSETQ. Trimming took 4 bases from V and 7 from J, leaving 12 bases between them. This CDR3 comprises 13 residues.

The genes are TRBV3-1 (or the pseudogene TRBV3-2) and TRBJ2-2, with 12 bases lining up with TRBD2. V lost 4 bases and J lost 2; bases outside the gene matches: 11. This CDR3 is built from 19 residues. From germline, CDR1 is LGHDT and CDR2 YNNKEL (reference sequence). The CDR3, as DNA: TGTGCCAGCAGCCCCCCGTGGGCTAGCGGGAGGGCCAACACCGGGGAGCTGTTTTTT. Translated, it gives CASSPPWASGRANTGELFF.

The chain links TRBV6-2 or TRBV6-3 to TRBJ2-3; 8 bases match TRBD1. The length of the CDR3 is 17 residues. The junction had 10 bases not matched to a gene; V was cut back by 4 bases and J by 1 base. Germline values: CDR1 MNHEY, CDR2 SVGEGT. The CDR3 reads CASSLHGQGEGTDTQYF. DNA of the CDR3: TGTGCCAGCAGTTTACATGGACAGGGAGAGGGCACAGATACGCAGTATTTT.

The chain has TRBV4-1 and TRBJ2-6, with TRBD1 identical over 7 bases. The CDR3 runs 17 residues. Germline trimming cut 2 bases from V and 3 bases from J; bases unmatched to any gene: 7. In germline, CDR1 is MGHRA, CDR2 YSYEKL. The CDR3 spells CASSQLLRGNGANVLTF. DNA for the CDR3: TGCGCCAGCAGCCAACTCCTCAGGGGGAATGGGGCCAACGTCCTGACTTTC.

The CDR3 region is CASSLRGSYGYTF. CDR3 bases: TGTGCCAGCAGCTTAAGGGGCAGCTATGGCTACACCTTC. The rearrangement links TRBV7-3 to TRBJ1-2; possible D gene TRBD1, 5 bases. V dropped 1 base and J dropped 4 bases, with 7 bases sitting between them. Looked up from germline, CDR1 is SGHTA and CDR2 is FQGTGA. The CDR3 has 13 residues.

The rearrangement joins TRBV7-2 to TRBJ2-5, with D tentatively TRBD1 (6 bases). Trimming pared 5 bases from V and 4 bases from J, leaving 14 bases between. This CDR3 has 14 amino acids. Germline-derived CDR1 and CDR2 are SGHTA and FQGNSA. The CDR3 coding sequence is TGTGCCAGCAGCCCAGGGGCTGGGGGAGAGACCCAGTACTTC. Translated, it gives CASSPGAGGETQYF.

The V and J genes are TRBV7-2 and TRBJ2-1; 7 bases agree with TRBD2. Germline trimming cut 2 bases from V and 4 bases from J; bases unmatched to any gene: 8. Germline CDR1 SGHTA, CDR2 FQGNSA. There are 16 residues in the CDR3. The CDR3 spells CASSLYGLEGYNEQFF. Written as DNA, the CDR3 is TGTGCCAGCAGCTTATATGGACTAGAGGGTTACAATGAGCAGTTCTTC.

This rearrangement joins TRBV6-1 to TRBJ2-5; 9 bases match TRBD2. Germline CDR1 and CDR2: MNHNS and SASEGT. The V segment lost 4 bases and the J segment 5 bases; nucleotides outside the gene matches: 5. This CDR3 contains 14 residues. The CDR3 spells CASSGAGGAETQYF. CDR3 sequence (DNA): TGTGCCAGCAGTGGGGCGGGGGGGGCGGAGACCCAGTACTTC.

V is TRBV10-3 and J is TRBJ1-5; a weak D match, TRBD1 (6 bases). The V gene lost 3 bases and the J gene lost 4 bases, with 13 bases spanning the gap. The CDR3 contains 15 residues. CDR1 is ENHRY, CDR2 SYGVKD, per germline. CDR3 in amino acids: CAISDGGHKNQPQHF. The CDR3 DNA reads TGTGCCATCAGTGACGGGGGGCATAAGAATCAGCCCCAGCATTTT.

This chain joins TRBV18 and TRBJ2-2; possibly TRBD2 for D (7 bases). CDR3 length equals 15 residues. V lost 2 bases and J 4 bases, leaving 11 bases between the germline ends. Per germline, CDR1 KGHSH and CDR2 LQKENI. CDR3 amino acids: CASSPAGAGTGELFF. CDR3 nucleotide sequence: TGTGCCAGCTCACCAGCGGGGGCCGGCACCGGGGAGCTGTTTTTT.

The chain links TRBV3-1 (or the pseudogene TRBV3-2) to TRBJ1-5; the D gene is possibly TRBD1 (6 bases). With 4 bases removed from V and 0 bases from J, the gap between germline ends came to 10 bases. This CDR3 has 15 residues. CDR1 is LGHDT, CDR2 YNNKEL, per germline (reference sequence). Here the CDR3 DNA reads TGTGCCAGCAGCCCGGGACACTATAGCAATCAGCCCCAGCATTTT. Its translation: CASSPGHYSNQPQHF.

J is TRBJ2-1 and V is TRBV19; TRBD2 is a possible D gene (5 bases). This CDR3 spans 15 amino acids. V lost 1 base, J lost 0 bases, and 7 bases lay in between. Looked up from germline, CDR1 is LNHDA and CDR2 is SQIVND (reference sequence). The CDR3: CASSIVAGSYNEQFF. The CDR3, as DNA: TGTGCCAGTAGTATAGTTGCGGGCTCCTACAATGAGCAGTTCTTC.

The V gene is TRBV4-1, the J gene TRBJ2-7; 12 nucleotides match TRBD2. The length of the CDR3 is 18 residues. Germline assignment: CDR1 MGHRA and CDR2 YSYEKL. Germline trimming cut 2 bases from V and 4 bases from J; bases unmatched to any gene: 12. CDR3 loop: CASSQQSLAGGPGYEQYF. The DNA for the CDR3 is TGCGCCAGCAGCCAACAAAGTCTAGCGGGAGGGCCGGGTTACGAGCAGTACTTC.

This clone was detected once. The V gene is TRBV7-6, the J gene TRBJ1-6, with TRBD1 matching 10 bases. Per germline, CDR1 SGHVS and CDR2 FNYEAQ. V trimming: 5 bases; J trimming: 10 bases; junction bases outside the gene matches: 8. The CDR3 sequence is 15 residues long. The CDR3 loop reads CASSTAGTGESPLHF. The CDR3 nucleotides read TGTGCCAGCAGCACCGCCGGGACAGGGGAATCACCCCTCCACTTT.